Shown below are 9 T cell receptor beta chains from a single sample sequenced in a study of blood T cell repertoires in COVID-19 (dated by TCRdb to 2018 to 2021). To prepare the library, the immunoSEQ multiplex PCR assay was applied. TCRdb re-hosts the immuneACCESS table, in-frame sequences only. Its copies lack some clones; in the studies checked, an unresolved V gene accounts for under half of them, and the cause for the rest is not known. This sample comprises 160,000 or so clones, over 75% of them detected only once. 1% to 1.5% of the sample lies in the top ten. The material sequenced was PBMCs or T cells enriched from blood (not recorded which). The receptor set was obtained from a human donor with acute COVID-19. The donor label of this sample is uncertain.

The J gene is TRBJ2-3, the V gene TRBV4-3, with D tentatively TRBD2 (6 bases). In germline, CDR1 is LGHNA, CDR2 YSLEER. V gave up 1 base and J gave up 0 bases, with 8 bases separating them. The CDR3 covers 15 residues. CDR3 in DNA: TGCGCCAGCAGCCAAGGGAGGGCTAGCACAGATACGCAGTATTTT. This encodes CASSQGRASTDTQYF.

CDR3: CASSPTQGGEQYF. CDR3 in DNA: TGCGCCAGCAGCCCGACTCAGGGCGGAGAGCAGTACTTC. The chain joins TRBV5-1 to TRBJ2-7; weak D call: TRBD1 (5 bases). Germline V CDR1 and CDR2: SGHRS, YFSETQ. V lost 4 bases and J 7 bases, leaving 15 bases between the germline ends. The CDR3 is made up of 13 amino acids.

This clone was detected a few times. CDR3 region: CASSLFGTSTLGELFF. CDR3 nucleotide sequence: TGTGCCAGCAGTCTATTTGGGACTAGCACCCTCGGGGAGCTGTTTTTT. The V and J genes are TRBV28 and TRBJ2-2, with 9 nucleotides matching TRBD2. Germline CDR1 is MDHEN and CDR2 is SYDVKM. There are 16 residues in the CDR3. V lost 5 bases and J lost 7; bases outside the gene matches: 11.

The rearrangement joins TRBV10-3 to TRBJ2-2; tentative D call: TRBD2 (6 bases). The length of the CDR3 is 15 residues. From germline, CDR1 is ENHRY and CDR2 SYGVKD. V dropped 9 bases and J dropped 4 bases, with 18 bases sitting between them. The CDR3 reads CAIHSGGTGTGELFF. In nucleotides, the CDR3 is TGTGCCATTCATTCTGGGGGGACGGGCACCGGGGAGCTGTTTTTT.

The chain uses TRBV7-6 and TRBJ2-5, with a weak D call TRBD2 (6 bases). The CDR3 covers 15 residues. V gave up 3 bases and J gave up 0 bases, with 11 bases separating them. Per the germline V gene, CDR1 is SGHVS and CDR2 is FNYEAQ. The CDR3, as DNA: TGTGCCAGCAGCTTGTGGGCGGGGAACCAAGAGACCCAGTACTTC. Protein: CASSLWAGNQETQYF.

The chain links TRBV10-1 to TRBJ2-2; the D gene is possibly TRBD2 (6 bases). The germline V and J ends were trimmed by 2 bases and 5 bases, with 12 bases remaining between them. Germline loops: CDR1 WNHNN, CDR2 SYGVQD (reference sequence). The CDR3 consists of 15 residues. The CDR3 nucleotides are TGCGCCAGCAGTGAGAGCGGGCTAGTGACCGGGGAGCTGTTTTTT. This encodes CASSESGLVTGELFF.

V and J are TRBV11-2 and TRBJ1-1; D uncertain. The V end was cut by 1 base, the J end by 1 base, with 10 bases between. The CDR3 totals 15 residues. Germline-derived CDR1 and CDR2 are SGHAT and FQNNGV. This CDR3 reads CASSLVRRGNTEAFF. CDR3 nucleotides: TGTGCCAGCAGCTTAGTTCGCAGAGGGAACACTGAAGCTTTCTTT.

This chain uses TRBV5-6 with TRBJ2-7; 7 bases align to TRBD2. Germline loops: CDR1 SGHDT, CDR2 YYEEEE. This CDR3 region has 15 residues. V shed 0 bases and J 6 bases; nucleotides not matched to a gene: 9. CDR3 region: CASSLGLAISGEQYF. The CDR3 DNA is TGTGCCAGCAGCTTGGGACTAGCCATAAGCGGCGAGCAGTACTTC.

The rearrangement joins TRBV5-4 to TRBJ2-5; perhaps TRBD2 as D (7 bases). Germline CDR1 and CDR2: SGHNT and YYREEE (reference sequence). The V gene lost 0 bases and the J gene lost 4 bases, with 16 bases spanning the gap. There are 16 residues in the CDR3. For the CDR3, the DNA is TGTGCCAGCAGCTTGGTTCCCGGGGGGCCTGGAGAGACCCAGTACTTC. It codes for CASSLVPGGPGETQYF. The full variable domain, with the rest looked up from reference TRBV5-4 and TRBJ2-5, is ETGVTQSPTHLIKTRGQQVTLRCSSQSGHNTVSWYQQALGQGPQFIFQYYREEENGRGNFPPRFSGLQFPNYSSELNVNALELDDSALYLCASSLVPGGPGETQYFGPGTRLLVL.